The 6 T cell receptor beta chains below come from one sample, sequenced in a study of blood T cell repertoires in COVID-19 (dated by TCRdb to 2018 to 2021). Library preparation employed the immunoSEQ multiplex PCR assay. TCRdb mirrors the immuneACCESS table, restricted to in-frame sequences. Some clones are absent from its copies; in checked studies, under half trace to an unresolved V gene, and the reason for the others is unknown. The sample table contains around 250,000 clones; only one count was recorded for approximately 84% of them. The ten largest clonotypes hold less than 8.5% of the sample. Sequenced input: PBMCs or T cells enriched from blood (not recorded which). All receptors derive from a woman in her 50s who had been exposed to COVID-19.

About this clone: This sample also contains other DNA sequences that code for the same CDR3. The V call is TRBV24-1, the J call TRBJ1-2, with 8 bases identical to TRBD1. Trimming cost V 5 bases and J 5 bases; bases outside gene matches: 0. Germline V lookup: CDR1 KGHDR, CDR2 SFDVKD. The CDR3 is 12 amino acids. CDR3 protein: CATSGTGYGYTF. Here the CDR3 DNA reads TGTGCCACCAGTGGGACAGGGTATGGCTACACCTTC.

The rearrangement uses TRBV11-2 and TRBJ1-2; 9 bases match TRBD1. The germline V gene has CDR1 SGHAT and CDR2 FQNNGV. Losses at the gene ends were 5 bases for V and 4 bases for J; bases not matched to a gene: 5. The CDR3 loop spans 14 amino acids. The CDR3 sequence: CASSEDRGPYGYTF. The CDR3 DNA follows: TGTGCCAGCAGCGAGGACAGGGGACCCTATGGCTACACCTTC.

This chain uses TRBV5-1 with TRBJ2-2; 9 bases map to TRBD2. Per germline, CDR1 SGHRS and CDR2 YFSETQ. This CDR3 has 17 amino acids. V lost 2 bases and J lost 2; bases outside the gene matches: 7. The DNA for the CDR3 is TGCGCCAGCAGCTTCGGTCCAGCGGGGGGAAACACCGGGGAGCTGTTTTTT. Protein product: CASSFGPAGGNTGELFF.

V gene TRBV4-2 combines with J gene TRBJ1-1, with D maybe TRBD1 (5 bases). The CDR3 contains 14 residues. CDR1 and CDR2 (germline): LGHNA, YNFKEQ. The ends were cut back, 4 bases at V and 1 base at J, with 10 bases in the middle. In nucleotides, the CDR3 is TGTGCCAGCAGCCTGGGGCTGGGGAACACTGAAGCTTTCTTT. Residues: CASSLGLGNTEAFF.

This chain links TRBV30 with TRBJ2-1; unclear D gene. This CDR3 has 12 residues. The V gene's germline CDR1 is GTSNPN and CDR2 SVGIG (reference sequence). Between the trimmed V and J ends, which lost 2 bases and 4 bases, there was a span of 6 bases. The CDR3 sequence: CAWSSLYNEQFF. The CDR3 nucleotides are TGTGCCTGGAGTTCCCTTTACAATGAGCAGTTCTTC.

V usage is TRBV15 and J usage is TRBJ1-1, with TRBD1 identical over 8 bases. CDR3 length: 16 amino acids. CDR1 is LNHNV and CDR2 is YYDKDF in the germline V gene (reference sequence). V was pared by 2 bases and J by 1 base, with 6 bases of the junction left unmatched. The CDR3 DNA reads as TGTGCCACCAGCAGACCCACCGGGACAGGGAACACTGAAGCTTTCTTT. Translating it yields CATSRPTGTGNTEAFF.